This T cell receptor (beta chain) emerged from a study of blood T cell repertoires in COVID-19. V lost 7 bases, J lost 0 bases, and 11 bases stayed unmatched. Germline V lookup: CDR1 SNHLY, CDR2 FYNNEI. The CDR3 spans 16 residues. Profiled with immunoSEQ multiplex PCR; TCRdb holds only in-frame clones, not every one. Of fewer than 350,000 clones listed, over 75% were seen once; the top ten hold 8% to 10%. The chain couples TRBV2 to TRBJ1-1; 7 bases fit TRBD1. This clonotype originated in a woman aged 40-49 years who had recovered from COVID-19. The source material was PBMCs or T cells enriched from blood (not recorded which). In DNA, the CDR3 is TGTGCCAGCAATTTCGACAGGGAACATATGAACACTGAAGCTTTCTTT. This codes for CASNFDREHMNTEAFF.